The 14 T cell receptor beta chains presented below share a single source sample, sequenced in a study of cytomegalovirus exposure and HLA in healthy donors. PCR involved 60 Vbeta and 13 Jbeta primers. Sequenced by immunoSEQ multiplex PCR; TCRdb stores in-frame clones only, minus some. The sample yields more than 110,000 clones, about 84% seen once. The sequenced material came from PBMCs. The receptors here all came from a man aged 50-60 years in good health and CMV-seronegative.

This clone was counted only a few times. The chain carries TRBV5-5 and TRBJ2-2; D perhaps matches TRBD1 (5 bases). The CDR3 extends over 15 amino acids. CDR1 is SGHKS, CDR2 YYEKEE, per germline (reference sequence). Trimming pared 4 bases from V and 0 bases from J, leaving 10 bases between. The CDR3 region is CASSPLRANTGELFF. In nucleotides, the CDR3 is TGTGCCAGCAGCCCCCTCAGGGCGAACACCGGGGAGCTGTTTTTT.

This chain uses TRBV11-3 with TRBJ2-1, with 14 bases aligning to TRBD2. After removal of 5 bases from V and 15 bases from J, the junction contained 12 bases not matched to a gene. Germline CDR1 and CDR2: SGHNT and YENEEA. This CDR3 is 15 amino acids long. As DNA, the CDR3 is TGTGCCAGCAGCCCCCCGACTAGCGGGGGGGCTTTCATGTTCTTC. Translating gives CASSPPTSGGAFMFF.

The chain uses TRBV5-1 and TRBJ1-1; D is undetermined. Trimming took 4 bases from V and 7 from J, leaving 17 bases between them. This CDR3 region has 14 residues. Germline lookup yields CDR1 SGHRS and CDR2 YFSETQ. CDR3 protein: CASSADPSSGEAFF. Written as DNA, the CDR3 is TGCGCCAGCAGCGCCGACCCCAGCAGCGGTGAAGCTTTCTTT.

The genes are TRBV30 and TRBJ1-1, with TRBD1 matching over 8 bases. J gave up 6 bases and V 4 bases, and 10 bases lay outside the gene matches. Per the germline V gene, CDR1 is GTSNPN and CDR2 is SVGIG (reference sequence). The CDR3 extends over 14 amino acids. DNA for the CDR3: TGTGCCTGGACCGACAGGGGCTTTACCTCTGAAGCTTTCTTT. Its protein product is CAWTDRGFTSEAFF. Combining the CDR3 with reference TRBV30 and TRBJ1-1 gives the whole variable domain SQTIHQWPATLVQPVGSPLSLECTVEGTSNPNLYWYRQAAGRGLQLLFYSVGIGQISSEVPQNLSASRPQDRQFILSSKKLLLSDSGFYLCAWTDRGFTSEAFFGQGTRLTVV.

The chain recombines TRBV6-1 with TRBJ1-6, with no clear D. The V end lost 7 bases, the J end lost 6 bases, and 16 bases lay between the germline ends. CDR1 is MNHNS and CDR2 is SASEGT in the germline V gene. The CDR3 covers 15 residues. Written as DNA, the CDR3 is TGTGCCAGCACGAGGGAGGGAGGAGGTAATTCACCCCTCCACTTT. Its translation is CASTREGGGNSPLHF.

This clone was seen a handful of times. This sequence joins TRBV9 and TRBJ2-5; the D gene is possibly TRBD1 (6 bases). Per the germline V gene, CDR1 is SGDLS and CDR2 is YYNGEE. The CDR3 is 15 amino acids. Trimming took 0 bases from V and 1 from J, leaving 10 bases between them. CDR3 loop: CASSVVQGGQETQYF. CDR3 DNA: TGTGCCAGCAGCGTAGTACAGGGCGGCCAAGAGACCCAGTACTTC.

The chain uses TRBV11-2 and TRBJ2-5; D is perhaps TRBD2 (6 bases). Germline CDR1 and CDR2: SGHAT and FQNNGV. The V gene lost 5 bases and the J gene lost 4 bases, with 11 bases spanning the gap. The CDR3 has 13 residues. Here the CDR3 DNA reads TGTGCCAGCAGCCGGGGACTGGTAGAGACCCAGTACTTC. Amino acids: CASSRGLVETQYF.

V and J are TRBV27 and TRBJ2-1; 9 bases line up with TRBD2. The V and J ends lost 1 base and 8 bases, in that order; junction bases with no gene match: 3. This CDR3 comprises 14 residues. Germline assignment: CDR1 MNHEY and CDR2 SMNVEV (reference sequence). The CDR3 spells CASSLLGLAYEQFF. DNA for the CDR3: TGTGCCAGCAGTTTATTGGGACTAGCTTATGAGCAGTTCTTC.

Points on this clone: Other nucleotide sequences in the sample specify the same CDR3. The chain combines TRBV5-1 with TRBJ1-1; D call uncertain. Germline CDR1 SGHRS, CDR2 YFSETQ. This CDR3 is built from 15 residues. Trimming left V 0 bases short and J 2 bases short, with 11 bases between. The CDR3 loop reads CASSLGAGLNTEAFF. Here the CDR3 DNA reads TGCGCCAGCAGCTTGGGAGCAGGATTAAACACTGAAGCTTTCTTT.

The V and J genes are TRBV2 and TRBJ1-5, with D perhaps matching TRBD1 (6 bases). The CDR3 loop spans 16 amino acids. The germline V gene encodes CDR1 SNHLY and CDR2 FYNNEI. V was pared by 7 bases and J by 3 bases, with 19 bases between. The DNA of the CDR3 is TGTGCCAGCACCAACAGGGTGGGGGGGAACAATCAGCCCCAGCATTTT. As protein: CASTNRVGGNNQPQHF.

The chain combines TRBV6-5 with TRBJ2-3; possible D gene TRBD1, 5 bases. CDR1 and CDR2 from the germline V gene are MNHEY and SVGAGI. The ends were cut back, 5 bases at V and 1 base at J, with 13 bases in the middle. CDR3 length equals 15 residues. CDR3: CASSPRLGGTDTQYF. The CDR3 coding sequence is TGTGCCAGCAGTCCACGCCTAGGGGGCACAGATACGCAGTATTTT.

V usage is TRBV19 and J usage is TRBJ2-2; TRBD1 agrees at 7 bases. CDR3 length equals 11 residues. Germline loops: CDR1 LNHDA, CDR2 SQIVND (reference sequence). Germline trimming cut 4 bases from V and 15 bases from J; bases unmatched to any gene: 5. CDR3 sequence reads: CASSKGAIMFF. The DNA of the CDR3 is TGTGCCAGTAGTAAGGGGGCAATAATGTTTTTT.

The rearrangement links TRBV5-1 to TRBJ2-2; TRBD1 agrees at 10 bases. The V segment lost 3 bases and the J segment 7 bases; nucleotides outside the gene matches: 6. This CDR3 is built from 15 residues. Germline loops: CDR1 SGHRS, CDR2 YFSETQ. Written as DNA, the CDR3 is TGCGCCAGCAGCTCCCGACAGGGGGCAAACGGGGAGCTGTTTTTT. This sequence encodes CASSSRQGANGELFF.

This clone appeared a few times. CDR3 amino acids: CASSLTGRQPQHF. The DNA for the CDR3 is TGTGCCAGCAGTTTGACAGGGAGGCAGCCCCAGCATTTT. The chain couples TRBV28 to TRBJ1-5; 7 nucleotides align to TRBD1. The CDR3 contains 13 residues. The germline V gene has CDR1 MDHEN and CDR2 SYDVKM. V lost 3 bases, J lost 7 bases, and 3 bases stayed unmatched.